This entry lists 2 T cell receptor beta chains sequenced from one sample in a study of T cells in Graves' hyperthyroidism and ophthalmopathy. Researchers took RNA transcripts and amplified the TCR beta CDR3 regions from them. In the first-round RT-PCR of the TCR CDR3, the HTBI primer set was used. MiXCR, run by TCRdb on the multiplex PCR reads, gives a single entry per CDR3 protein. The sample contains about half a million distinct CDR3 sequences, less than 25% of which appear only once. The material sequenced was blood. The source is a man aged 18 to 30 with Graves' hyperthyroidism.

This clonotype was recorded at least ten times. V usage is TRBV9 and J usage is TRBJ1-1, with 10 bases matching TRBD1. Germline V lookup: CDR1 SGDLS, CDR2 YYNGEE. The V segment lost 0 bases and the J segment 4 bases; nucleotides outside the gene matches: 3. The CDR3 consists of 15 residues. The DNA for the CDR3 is TGTGCCAGCAGCGTAGGGACAGGGGGGAGCACTGAAGCTTTCTTT. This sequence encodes CASSVGTGGSTEAFF.

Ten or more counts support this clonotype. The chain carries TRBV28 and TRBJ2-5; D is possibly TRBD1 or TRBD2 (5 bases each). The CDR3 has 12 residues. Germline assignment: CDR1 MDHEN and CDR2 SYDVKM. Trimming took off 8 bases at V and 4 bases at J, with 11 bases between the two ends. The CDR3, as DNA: TGTGCCAGCCAGGGAGATAGAGAGACCCAGTACTTC. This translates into CASQGDRETQYF.